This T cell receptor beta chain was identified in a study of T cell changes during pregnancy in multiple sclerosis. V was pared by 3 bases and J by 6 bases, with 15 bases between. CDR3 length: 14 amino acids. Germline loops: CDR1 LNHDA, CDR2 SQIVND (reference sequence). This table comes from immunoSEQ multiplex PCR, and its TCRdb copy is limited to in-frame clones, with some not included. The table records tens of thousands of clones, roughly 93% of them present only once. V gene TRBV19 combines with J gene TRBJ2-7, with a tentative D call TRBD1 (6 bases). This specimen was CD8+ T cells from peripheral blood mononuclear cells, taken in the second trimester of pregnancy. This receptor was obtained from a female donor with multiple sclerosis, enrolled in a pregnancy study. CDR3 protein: CASSIYGGTGEQYF. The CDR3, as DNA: TGTGCCAGTAGTATTTATGGGGGCACGGGCGAGCAGTACTTC. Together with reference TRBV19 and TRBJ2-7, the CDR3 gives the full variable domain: DGGITQSPKYLFRKEGQNVTLSCEQNLNHDAMYWYRQDPGQGLRLIYYSQIVNDFQKGDIAEGYSVSREKKESFPLTVTSAQKNPTAFYLCASSIYGGTGEQYFGPGTRLTVT.